Below, 18 T cell receptor beta chains from the same sample are listed, as sequenced in a study of regulatory T cells in long-lasting Graves disease. Time point indicated: newly diagnosed GD, antithyroid drugs for less than 3 months. From RNA extracted from PBMCs, the TCR library was made. Combining iRepertoire HTBI primers with Arm-PCR of CDR3 regions, the authors built TCR beta libraries. MiXCR, run by TCRdb on the multiplex PCR reads, gives a single entry per CDR3 protein. The table has around 420,000 distinct CDR3 sequences, roughly 16% seen once. Source: peripheral blood mononuclear cells (PBMCs), taken at new diagnosis, from a patient treated with antithyroid drugs. The receptors come from a female donor with Graves disease.

A few counts support this clonotype. The J gene is TRBJ2-6, the V gene TRBV4-2; D is unresolved. Trimming left V 0 bases short and J 12 bases short, with 9 bases between. Germline lookup yields CDR1 LGHNA and CDR2 YNFKEQ. The CDR3 extends over 13 amino acids. CDR3 protein: CASSQEALGVLTF. CDR3 nucleotides: TGTGCCAGCAGCCAAGAAGCCCTCGGCGTCCTGACTTTC.

The gene calls are TRBV29-1 and TRBJ2-5; 8 nucleotides align to TRBD2. Germline CDR1 is SQVTM and CDR2 is ANQGSEA. This CDR3 is built from 15 residues. V shed 6 bases and J 4 bases; nucleotides not matched to a gene: 13. CDR3 sequence (DNA): TGCAGCGTGGCGGTTTGGGGCGGGGGGTCAGAGACCCAGTACTTC. Translation gives CSVAVWGGGSETQYF.

V usage is TRBV6-2 or TRBV6-3 and J usage is TRBJ2-4; 8 bases fit TRBD1. The CDR3 has 18 amino acids. Per the germline V gene, CDR1 is MNHEY and CDR2 is SVGEGT. J was trimmed by 0 bases and V by 4 bases; bases with no gene match: 11. CDR3 nucleotides: TGTGCCAGCAGTTCGACAGGGGCGCTAGGGCAAGCCAAAAACATTCAGTACTTC. Translated, it gives CASSSTGALGQAKNIQYF.

This sequence joins TRBV5-4 and TRBJ2-3; 7 positions match TRBD1. The CDR3 sequence is 14 residues long. V lost 0 bases and J lost 6; bases outside the gene matches: 4. Germline V gives CDR1 SGHNT, CDR2 YYREEE (reference sequence). The chain's CDR3 is CASSLEGAGDTQYF. CDR3 bases: TGTGCCAGCAGCTTGGAGGGGGCCGGGGATACGCAGTATTTT.

This clonotype came up a few times. The V and J genes are TRBV9 and TRBJ1-3, with 10 positions matching TRBD1. The CDR3 length is 17 residues. The J segment lost 0 bases and the V segment lost 0 bases, leaving 3 bases of the junction unmatched. From germline, CDR1 is SGDLS and CDR2 YYNGEE. CDR3 in amino acids: CASSVGQGASSGNTIYF. CDR3 DNA: TGTGCCAGCAGCGTAGGACAGGGGGCTAGCTCTGGAAACACCATATATTTT.

This clonotype was detected ten times or more. CDR3 coding DNA: TGTGCCAGCAGCTTATATACAGGGAGTATGGTTGAAGCTTTCTTT. Protein: CASSLYTGSMVEAFF. The chain joins TRBV5-4 to TRBJ1-1; D possibly corresponds to TRBD1 (6 bases). The CDR3 contains 15 residues. The V and J ends lost 2 bases and 7 bases respectively, with 18 bases between them. Germline CDR1 and CDR2: SGHNT and YYREEE (reference sequence).

The J gene is TRBJ1-4, the V gene TRBV5-1; possibly TRBD1 for D (5 bases). The CDR3 is 18 amino acids. In germline, CDR1 is SGHRS, CDR2 YFSETQ. Trimming left V 0 bases short and J 0 bases short, with 15 bases between. In DNA, the CDR3 is TGCGCCAGCAGCTTGGAGGGTGGAGGGACCGCAACTAATGAAAAACTGTTTTTT. This gives the protein CASSLEGGGTATNEKLFF.

This clonotype was picked up many times. The chain carries TRBV27 and TRBJ2-7; 8 bases map to TRBD2. Losses at the gene ends were 5 bases for V and 2 bases for J; bases not matched to a gene: 5. This CDR3 has 14 amino acids. CDR1 and CDR2 (germline): MNHEY, SMNVEV (reference sequence). DNA of the CDR3: TGTGCCAGCAGTGTCACTAGCGGACCCTACGAGCAGTACTTC. Translation: CASSVTSGPYEQYF.

The CDR3 is CASSGQTSGHYEQYF. CDR3 nucleotide sequence: TGTGCCAGTAGTGGCCAGACTAGCGGACACTACGAGCAGTACTTC. The chain recombines TRBV19 with TRBJ2-7, with 9 bases identical to TRBD2. This CDR3 is built from 15 residues. Germline assignment: CDR1 LNHDA and CDR2 SQIVND (reference sequence). Germline trimming cut 5 bases from V and 3 bases from J; bases unmatched to any gene: 8. Together with reference TRBV19 and TRBJ2-7, the CDR3 gives the full variable domain: DGGITQSPKYLFRKEGQNVTLSCEQNLNHDAMYWYRQDPGQGLRLIYYSQIVNDFQKGDIAEGYSVSREKKESFPLTVTSAQKNPTAFYLCASSGQTSGHYEQYFGPGTRLTVT.

This clonotype was seen many times. The chain links TRBV4-1 to TRBJ2-2, with TRBD2 matching 8 bases. Germline CDR1 reads MGHRA; CDR2 reads YSYEKL. The CDR3 is 15 amino acids. Losses at the gene ends were 4 bases for V and 1 base for J; bases not matched to a gene: 2. CDR3 protein: CASSLAGQNTGELFF. In DNA form, the CDR3 reads TGCGCCAGCAGCCTAGCGGGGCAGAACACCGGGGAGCTGTTTTTT.

This clonotype was counted many times. The rearrangement joins TRBV11-3 to TRBJ2-1, with no clear D. This CDR3 spans 15 amino acids. Germline values: CDR1 SGHNT, CDR2 YENEEA. The V gene lost 1 base and the J gene lost 2 bases, with 9 bases spanning the gap. The CDR3 DNA sequence: TGTGCCAGCAGCTTAGCGACCCCCGCCTACAATGAGCAGTTCTTC. This encodes CASSLATPAYNEQFF.

Many counts were recorded for this clonotype. V and J are TRBV20-1 and TRBJ2-1; D gene ambiguous. The CDR3 loop spans 13 amino acids. V lost 6 bases to trimming and J lost 3 bases, with 12 bases between them. Germline V gene data show CDR1 as DFQATT and CDR2 as SNEGSKA (reference sequence). For the CDR3, the DNA is TGCAGTGCCGGTTATGCAGGCTACAATGAGCAGTTCTTC. Amino acid sequence: CSAGYAGYNEQFF.

This clonotype has at least ten counts. This chain uses TRBV9 with TRBJ2-7, with 9 bases aligning to TRBD2. The germline CDR1 and CDR2 sequences are SGDLS and YYNGEE. CDR3 size: 15 residues. The V and J ends lost 0 bases and 3 bases, in that order; junction bases with no gene match: 4. As DNA, the CDR3 is TGTGCCAGCAGCGTAGGAAGTAGCGGGAGCTACGAGCAGTACTTC. Residues: CASSVGSSGSYEQYF.

This clonotype has just a few counts. This sequence joins TRBV28 and TRBJ1-6; the D is unclear. Germline CDR1 is MDHEN and CDR2 is SYDVKM. V was pared by 11 bases and J by 12 bases, with 14 bases between. The CDR3 spans 11 residues. The CDR3 bases are TGTGCCGGCGCTTCCGTAGGACCCCTCCACTTT. Its protein is CAGASVGPLHF.

The table lists this clonotype with a few counts. This chain joins TRBV6-1 and TRBJ2-3, with no clear D. Germline V gene data show CDR1 as MNHNS and CDR2 as SASEGT. Trimming left V 10 bases short and J 2 bases short, with 16 bases between. The CDR3 extends over 14 amino acids. In nucleotides, the CDR3 is TGTGCCACTTCTCCAAACCCATCCACAGATACGCAGTATTTT. Residues: CATSPNPSTDTQYF.

This clonotype came up many times. V usage is TRBV7-9 and J usage is TRBJ2-1, with 7 bases fitting TRBD1. The V gene end was trimmed by 3 bases and the J gene end by 2 bases; junction bases not matched to a gene: 7. Per germline, CDR1 SEHNR and CDR2 FQNEAQ (reference sequence). This CDR3 contains 16 residues. The CDR3 DNA sequence: TGTGCCAGCAGCTTGAGACAGGGCGGTCCCTACAATGAGCAGTTCTTC. Encoded protein: CASSLRQGGPYNEQFF.

This clonotype was counted only a few times. V is TRBV12-3 or TRBV12-4 and J is TRBJ1-1; D might be TRBD1 (5 bases). V lost 7 bases and J 6 bases, leaving 18 bases between the germline ends. The CDR3 covers 14 residues. The CDR3: CASTSGGGAPEAFF. Written as DNA, the CDR3 is TGTGCCAGCACCTCCGGGGGAGGGGCCCCTGAAGCTTTCTTT.

The rearrangement links TRBV7-2 to TRBJ2-1; TRBD1 aligns across 7 bases. J was trimmed by 8 bases and V by 1 base; bases with no gene match: 8. From germline, CDR1 is SGHTA and CDR2 FQGNSA. CDR3 length equals 15 residues. The CDR3 sequence: CASSLERGRVDEQFF. The CDR3 coding sequence is TGTGCCAGCAGCTTAGAGAGGGGGCGCGTAGATGAGCAGTTCTTC.